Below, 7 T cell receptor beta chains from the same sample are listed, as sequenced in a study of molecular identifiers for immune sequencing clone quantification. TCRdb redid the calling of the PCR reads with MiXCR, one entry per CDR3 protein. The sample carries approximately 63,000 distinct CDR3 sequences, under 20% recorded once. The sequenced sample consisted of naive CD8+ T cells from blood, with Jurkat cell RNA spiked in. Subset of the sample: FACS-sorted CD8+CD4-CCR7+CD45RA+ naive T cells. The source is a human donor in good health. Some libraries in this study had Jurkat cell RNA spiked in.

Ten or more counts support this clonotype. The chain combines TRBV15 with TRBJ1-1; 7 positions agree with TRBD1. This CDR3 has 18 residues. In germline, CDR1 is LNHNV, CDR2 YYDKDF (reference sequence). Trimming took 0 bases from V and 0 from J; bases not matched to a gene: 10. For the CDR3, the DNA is TGTGCCACCAGCAGAGATCTTGCGAGGGGGCTCATGAACACTGAAGCTTTCTTT. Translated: CATSRDLARGLMNTEAFF. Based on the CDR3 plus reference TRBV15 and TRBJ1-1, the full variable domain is DAMVIQNPRYQVTQFGKPVTLSCSQTLNHNVMYWYQQKSSQAPKLLFHYYDKDFNNEADTPDNFQSRRPNTSFCFLDIRSPGLGDTAMYLCATSRDLARGLMNTEAFFGQGTRLTVV.

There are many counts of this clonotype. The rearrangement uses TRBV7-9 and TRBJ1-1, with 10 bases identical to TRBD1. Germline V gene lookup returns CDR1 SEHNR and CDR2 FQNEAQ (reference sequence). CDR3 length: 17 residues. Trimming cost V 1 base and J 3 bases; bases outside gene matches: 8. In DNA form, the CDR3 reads TGTGCCAGCAGCTTAGGCCGGGACAGGGGAAGGGACACTGAAGCTTTCTTT. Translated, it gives CASSLGRDRGRDTEAFF. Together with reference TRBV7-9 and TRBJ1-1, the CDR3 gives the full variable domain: DTGVSQNPRHKITKRGQNVTFRCDPISEHNRLYWYRQTLGQGPEFLTYFQNEAQLEKSRLLSDRFSAERPKGSFSTLEIQRTEQGDSAMYLCASSLGRDRGRDTEAFFGQGTRLTVV.

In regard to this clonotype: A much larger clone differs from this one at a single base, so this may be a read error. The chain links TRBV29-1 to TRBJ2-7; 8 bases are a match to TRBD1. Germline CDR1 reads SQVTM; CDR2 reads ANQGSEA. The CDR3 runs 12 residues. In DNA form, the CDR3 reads TGCAGCGTTGAACAGGGGGCCTACGAGCGGTACTTC. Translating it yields CSVEQGAYERYF.

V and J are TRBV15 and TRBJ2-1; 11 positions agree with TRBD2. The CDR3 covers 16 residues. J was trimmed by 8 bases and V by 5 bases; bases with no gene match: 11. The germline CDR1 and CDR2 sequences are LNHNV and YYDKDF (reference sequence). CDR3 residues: CATSGPTSGRYDEQFF. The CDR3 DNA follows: TGTGCCACCAGCGGACCCACTAGCGGGAGATACGATGAGCAGTTCTTC.

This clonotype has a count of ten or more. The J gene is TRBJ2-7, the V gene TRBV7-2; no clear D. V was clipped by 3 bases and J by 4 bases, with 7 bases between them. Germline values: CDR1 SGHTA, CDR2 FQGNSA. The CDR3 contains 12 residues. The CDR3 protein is CASSLDPYEQYF. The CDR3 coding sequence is TGTGCCAGCAGCTTGGACCCGTACGAGCAGTACTTC.

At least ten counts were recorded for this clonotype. The CDR3 here is CASSQSGQGPASSYNEQFF. CDR3 in DNA: TGCGCCAGCAGTCAATCAGGACAGGGGCCTGCCAGCTCCTACAATGAGCAGTTCTTC. This rearrangement joins TRBV23-1 to TRBJ2-1; 9 bases are shared with TRBD1. TRBV23-1 is an ORF; its function is uncertain. J was trimmed by 0 bases and V by 0 bases; bases with no gene match: 9. The CDR3 has 19 residues.

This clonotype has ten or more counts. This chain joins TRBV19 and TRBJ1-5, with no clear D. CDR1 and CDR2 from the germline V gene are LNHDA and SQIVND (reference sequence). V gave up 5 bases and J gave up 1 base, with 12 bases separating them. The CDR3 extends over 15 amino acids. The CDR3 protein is CASSPEGNSNQPQHF. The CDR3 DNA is TGTGCCAGTAGTCCGGAGGGTAACAGCAATCAGCCCCAGCATTTT.